This TCR beta chain was profiled in a study of cytomegalovirus exposure and HLA in healthy donors. General observations from the study: According to a later analysis, TCR clusters from the first cohort tended to co-occur in the approximately 120 validation repertoires. As was reported, the classifier diagnosed cytomegalovirus status with high specificity and sensitivity.

The method was immunoSEQ multiplex PCR; TCRdb's version includes in-frame clones alone and lacks a portion of them. The sample yields a few hundred thousand clones, 80% to 90% seen once. Remarks on this clone: Its specificity is not known.

The clonotype comes from a woman aged 18-29 years in good health and CMV-seronegative. The specimen sequenced was PBMCs.

CDR3 in DNA: TGTGCCTGGAGTTTCGGGGGGGGTGGCACAGATACGCAGTATTTT. This encodes CAWSFGGGGTDTQYF. This chain uses TRBV30 with TRBJ2-3, with 8 nucleotides matching TRBD2. Germline V gene lookup returns CDR1 GTSNPN and CDR2 SVGIG (reference sequence). The CDR3 is 15 amino acids. V lost 2 bases, J lost 1 base, and 5 bases stayed unmatched.